Below are 11 T cell receptor beta chains sequenced from a single sample in a study of CD8+ T cells in alopecia areata. TCR sequencing used cDNA made by reverse transcription of extracted RNA. This table comes from immunoSEQ multiplex PCR, and its TCRdb copy is limited to in-frame clones, with some not included. The table has some 200,000 clones, around 56% seen once. Documented treatment: oral pan-JAK inhibitor, 5-10 mg twice daily. The specimen was CD4+ T cells sorted from blood, collected at week 4, from a patient treated with tofacitinib. The source is a human donor with alopecia areata.

This chain joins TRBV5-1 and TRBJ2-5; 7 bases fit TRBD2. V trimming: 5 bases; J trimming: 2 bases; junction bases outside the gene matches: 9. This CDR3 region has 15 residues. Per germline, CDR1 SGHRS and CDR2 YFSETQ. Here the CDR3 DNA reads TGCGCCAGCAGGGAAGGACTAGTTGCTCAAGAGACCCAGTACTTC. Protein product: CASREGLVAQETQYF.

The chain combines TRBV7-2 with TRBJ1-5, with 8 bases fitting TRBD1. This CDR3 has 16 residues. V lost 5 bases to trimming and J lost 2 bases; unmatched junction nucleotides: 8. Germline V gene sequence: CDR1 SGHTA, CDR2 FQGNSA. The DNA for the CDR3 is TGTGCCAGCAGCGGACGGACAGGGATGGGCAATCAGCCCCAGCATTTT. The encoded protein is CASSGRTGMGNQPQHF.

The V and J genes are TRBV4-2 and TRBJ2-3, with 8 bases that match TRBD2. The germline V gene encodes CDR1 LGHNA and CDR2 YNFKEQ. The CDR3 consists of 17 residues. Losses at the gene ends were 0 bases for V and 7 bases for J; bases not matched to a gene: 12. CDR3: CASSQDTGGGTAYTQYF. CDR3 coding DNA: TGTGCCAGCAGCCAAGATACCGGCGGGGGGACCGCGTATACGCAGTATTTT.

This clone was picked up a small number of times. The genes are TRBV21-1 and TRBJ2-5; the D call of TRBD1 is as the table states it, not checked on the DNA. TRBV21-1 is labeled a pseudogene. This CDR3 has 19 residues. This chain's CDR3 is CASSKPGNSEDREWETQYF. The DNA for the CDR3 is TGTGCCAGCAGCAAACCGGGGAATTCGGAAGACAGGGAATGGGAGACCCAGTACTTC.

The sample holds a few counts of this clone. The chain is built from TRBV6-1 and TRBJ2-3; 7 positions match TRBD2. The CDR3 totals 16 residues. The germline CDR1 and CDR2 sequences are MNHNS and SASEGT. J lost 6 bases, V lost 2 bases, and 11 bases had no gene match. The CDR3 loop is CASSEYAGEPFDTQYF. The CDR3 DNA reads TGTGCCAGCAGTGAATACGCGGGGGAGCCCTTTGATACGCAGTATTTT.

This chain links TRBV29-1 with TRBJ1-4; D uncertain. V lost 4 bases to trimming and J lost 8 bases, with 14 bases between them. This CDR3 spans 13 amino acids. CDR1 is SQVTM and CDR2 is ANQGSEA in the germline V gene. The CDR3 coding sequence is TGCAGCGTTGGACCAGAGGGAGGAGAAAAACTGTTTTTT. This gives the protein CSVGPEGGEKLFF.

In its sample, this clone was seen once. The rearrangement joins TRBV20-1 to TRBJ2-7; no clear D gene. V was cut by 0 bases and J by 4 bases, with 4 bases left in between. CDR1 DFQATT and CDR2 SNEGSKA come from the germline V gene (reference sequence). The CDR3 is made up of 11 amino acids. The CDR3 spells CSARDKYEQYF. The CDR3 bases are TGCAGTGCTAGAGATAAGTACGAGCAGTACTTC.

The rearrangement links TRBV9 to TRBJ2-5; 8 bases line up with TRBD2. CDR1 SGDLS and CDR2 YYNGEE come from the germline V gene. The CDR3 consists of 15 residues. After removal of 4 bases from V and 2 bases from J, the junction contained 7 bases not matched to a gene. CDR3 nucleotide sequence: TGTGCCAGCAGCACCCTGGGCGGGGGGCAAGAGACCCAGTACTTC. Its translation: CASSTLGGGQETQYF.

The rearrangement uses TRBV4-1 and TRBJ2-4; D might be TRBD1 (5 bases). V was cut by 0 bases and J by 14 bases, with 17 bases left in between. The CDR3 runs to 14 residues. Germline CDR1 reads MGHRA; CDR2 reads YSYEKL. The CDR3 loop is CASSQDSFVAQEYF. The DNA of the CDR3 is TGCGCCAGCAGCCAAGATTCCTTCGTGGCACAGGAGTACTTC.

CDR3: CSVNERTRSYNEQFF. The CDR3 DNA is TGCAGCGTTAATGAGCGGACCCGCTCCTACAATGAGCAGTTCTTC. V is TRBV29-1 and J is TRBJ2-1, with D possibly TRBD2 on 5 matching bases. This CDR3 comprises 15 residues. The germline V gene encodes CDR1 SQVTM and CDR2 ANQGSEA. Trimming removed 5 bases at V and 0 bases at J, with 14 bases between.

The rearrangement uses TRBV5-1 and TRBJ2-7; a weak D match, TRBD2 (6 bases). The length of the CDR3 is 16 residues. Germline values: CDR1 SGHRS, CDR2 YFSETQ. Trimming shortened V by 4 bases and J by 0 bases, and 17 bases separated the two germline ends. The chain's CDR3 is CASSRLPGTYSYEQYF. In DNA, the CDR3 is TGCGCCAGCAGCCGACTCCCCGGGACTTACTCCTACGAGCAGTACTTC.